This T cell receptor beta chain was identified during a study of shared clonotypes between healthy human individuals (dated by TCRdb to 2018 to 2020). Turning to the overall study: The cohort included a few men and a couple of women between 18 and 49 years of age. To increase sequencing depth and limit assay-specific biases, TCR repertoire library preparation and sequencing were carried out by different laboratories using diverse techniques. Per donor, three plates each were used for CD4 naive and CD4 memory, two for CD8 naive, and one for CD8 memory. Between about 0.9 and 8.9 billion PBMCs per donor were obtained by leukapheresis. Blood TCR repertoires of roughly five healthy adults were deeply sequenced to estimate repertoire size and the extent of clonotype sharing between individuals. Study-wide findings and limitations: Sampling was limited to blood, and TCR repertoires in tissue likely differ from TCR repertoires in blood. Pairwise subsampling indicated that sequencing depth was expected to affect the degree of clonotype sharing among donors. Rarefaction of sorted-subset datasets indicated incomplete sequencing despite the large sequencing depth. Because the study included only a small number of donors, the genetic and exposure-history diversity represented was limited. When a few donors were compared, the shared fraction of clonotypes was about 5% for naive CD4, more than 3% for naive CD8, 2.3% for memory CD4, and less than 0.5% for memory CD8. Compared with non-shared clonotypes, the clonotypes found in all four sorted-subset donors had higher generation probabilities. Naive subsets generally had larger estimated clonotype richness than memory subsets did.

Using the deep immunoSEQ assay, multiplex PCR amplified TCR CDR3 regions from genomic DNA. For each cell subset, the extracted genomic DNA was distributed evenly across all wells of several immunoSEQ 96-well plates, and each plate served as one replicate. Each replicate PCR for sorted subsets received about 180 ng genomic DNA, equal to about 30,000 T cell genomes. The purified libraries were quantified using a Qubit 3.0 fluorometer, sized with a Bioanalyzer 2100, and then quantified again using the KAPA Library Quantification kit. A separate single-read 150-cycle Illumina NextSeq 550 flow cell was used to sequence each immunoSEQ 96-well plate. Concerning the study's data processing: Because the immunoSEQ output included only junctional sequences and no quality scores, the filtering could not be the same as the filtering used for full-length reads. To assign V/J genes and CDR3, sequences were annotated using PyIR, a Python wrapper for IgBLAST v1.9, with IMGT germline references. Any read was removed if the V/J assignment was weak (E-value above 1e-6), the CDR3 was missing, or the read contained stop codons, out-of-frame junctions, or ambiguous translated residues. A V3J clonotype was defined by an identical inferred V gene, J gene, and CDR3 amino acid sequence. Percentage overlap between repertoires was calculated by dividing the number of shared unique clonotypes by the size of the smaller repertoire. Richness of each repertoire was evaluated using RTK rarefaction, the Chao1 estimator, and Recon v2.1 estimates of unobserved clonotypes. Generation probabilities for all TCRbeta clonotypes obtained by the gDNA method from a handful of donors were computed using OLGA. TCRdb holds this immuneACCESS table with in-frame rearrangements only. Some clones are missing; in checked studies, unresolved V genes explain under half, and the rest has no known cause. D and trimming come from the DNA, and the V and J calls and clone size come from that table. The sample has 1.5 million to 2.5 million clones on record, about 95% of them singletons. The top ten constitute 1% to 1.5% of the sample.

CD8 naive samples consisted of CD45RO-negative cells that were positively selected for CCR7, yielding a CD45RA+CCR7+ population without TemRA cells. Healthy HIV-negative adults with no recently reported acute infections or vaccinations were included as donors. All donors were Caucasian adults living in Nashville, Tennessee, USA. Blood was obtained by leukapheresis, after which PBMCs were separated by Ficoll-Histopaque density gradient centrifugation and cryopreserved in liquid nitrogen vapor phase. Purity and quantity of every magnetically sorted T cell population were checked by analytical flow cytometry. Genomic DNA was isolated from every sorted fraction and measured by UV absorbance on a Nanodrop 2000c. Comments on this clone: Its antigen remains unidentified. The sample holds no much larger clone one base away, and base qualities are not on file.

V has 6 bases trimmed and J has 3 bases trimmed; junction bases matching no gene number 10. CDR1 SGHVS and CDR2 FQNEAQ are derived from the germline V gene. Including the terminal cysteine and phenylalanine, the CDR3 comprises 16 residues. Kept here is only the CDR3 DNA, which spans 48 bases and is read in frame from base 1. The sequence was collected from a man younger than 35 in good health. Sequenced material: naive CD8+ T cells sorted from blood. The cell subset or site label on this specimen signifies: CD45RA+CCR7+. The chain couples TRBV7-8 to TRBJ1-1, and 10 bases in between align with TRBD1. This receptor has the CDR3 CASSLPRQGADTEAFF. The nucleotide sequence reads TGTGCCAGCAGTCTCCCGCGACAGGGGGCGGACACTGAAGCTTTCTTT.